The present T cell receptor beta chain was sequenced within a study of blood T cell repertoires in COVID-19. Study-wide background: Samples representing acute and convalescent COVID-19 were sourced from the United States, Italy and Spain. T cells, B-cell-depleted T cells, or PBMCs supplied cDNA or gDNA.

Original processing notes: From reference gene primer amplification, estimates of nucleated cell counts were derived. Produced via immunoSEQ multiplex PCR; TCRdb's table is partial and in-frame only. V, J and clone size reflect that table, while D and trimming were determined from the DNA. The sample contains around 67,000 clones, around 85% of which appear only once. This CDR3 has 16 amino acids. CDR1 and CDR2 from the germline V gene are SGDLS and YYNGEE. Trimming removed 0 bases from V and 5 bases from J; junction bases left unmatched: 6. The material sequenced was peripheral blood. The rearrangement uses TRBV9 and TRBJ2-3, with 10 bases matching TRBD2. The TCR originated in a woman of 80 years or more with acute or convalescent COVID-19. CDR3 DNA: TGTGCCAGCAGCGTAGGGGCTAGCGGGAGACAAGATACGCAGTATTTT. This codes for CASSVGASGRQDTQYF.